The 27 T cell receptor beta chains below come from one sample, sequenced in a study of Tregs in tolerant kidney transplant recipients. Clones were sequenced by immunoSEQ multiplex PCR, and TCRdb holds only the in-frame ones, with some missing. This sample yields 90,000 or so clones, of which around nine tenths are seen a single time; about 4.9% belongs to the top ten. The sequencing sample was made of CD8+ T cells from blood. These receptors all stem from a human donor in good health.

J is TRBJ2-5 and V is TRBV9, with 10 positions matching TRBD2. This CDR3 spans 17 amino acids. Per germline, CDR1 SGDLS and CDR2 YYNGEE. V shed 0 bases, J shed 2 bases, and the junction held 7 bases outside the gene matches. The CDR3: CASSVVAGTSVQETQYF. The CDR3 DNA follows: TGTGCCAGCAGCGTAGTAGCAGGGACTAGCGTACAAGAGACCCAGTACTTC.

The chain's CDR3 is CASSLQSSYNEQFF. The DNA of the CDR3 is TGTGCCAGCAGCTTGCAGAGCTCCTACAATGAGCAGTTCTTC. The rearrangement links TRBV5-6 to TRBJ2-1; D is ambiguous. V shed 1 base and J shed 0 bases, with 5 bases lying between them. Germline CDR1 and CDR2: SGHDT and YYEEEE. The CDR3 runs to 14 residues.

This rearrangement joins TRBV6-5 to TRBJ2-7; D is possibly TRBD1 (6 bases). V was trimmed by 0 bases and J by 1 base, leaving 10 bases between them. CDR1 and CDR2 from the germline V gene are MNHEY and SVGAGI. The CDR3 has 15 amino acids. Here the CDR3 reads CASSYSPGQSYEQYF. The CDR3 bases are TGTGCCAGCAGTTACTCTCCGGGACAATCCTACGAGCAGTACTTC.

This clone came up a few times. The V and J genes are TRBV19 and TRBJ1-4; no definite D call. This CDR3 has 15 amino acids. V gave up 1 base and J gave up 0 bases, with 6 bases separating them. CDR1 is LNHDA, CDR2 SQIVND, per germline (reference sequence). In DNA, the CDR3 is TGTGCCAGTAGTATAGGGGTTGCAACTAATGAAAAACTGTTTTTT. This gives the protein CASSIGVATNEKLFF.

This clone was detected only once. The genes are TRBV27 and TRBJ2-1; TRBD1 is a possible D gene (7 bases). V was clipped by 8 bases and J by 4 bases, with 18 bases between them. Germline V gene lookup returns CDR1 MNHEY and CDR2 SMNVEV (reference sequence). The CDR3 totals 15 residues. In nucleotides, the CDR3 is TGTGCCAGCCGACCCGGGGGACAGCTGTACAATGAGCAGTTCTTC. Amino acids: CASRPGGQLYNEQFF.

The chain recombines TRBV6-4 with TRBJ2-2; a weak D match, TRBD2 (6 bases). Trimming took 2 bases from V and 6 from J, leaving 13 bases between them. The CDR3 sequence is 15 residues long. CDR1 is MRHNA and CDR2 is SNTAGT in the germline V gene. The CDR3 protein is CASSDGQGGAGELFF. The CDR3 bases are TGTGCCAGCAGTGACGGGCAGGGAGGAGCCGGGGAGCTGTTTTTT.

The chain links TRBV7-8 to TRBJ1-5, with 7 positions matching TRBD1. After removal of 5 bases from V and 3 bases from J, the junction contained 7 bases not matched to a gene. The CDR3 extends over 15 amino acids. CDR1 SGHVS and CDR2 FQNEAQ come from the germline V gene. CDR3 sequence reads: CASSPGQPINQPQHF. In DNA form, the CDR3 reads TGTGCCAGCAGCCCGGGACAGCCGATCAATCAGCCCCAGCATTTT.

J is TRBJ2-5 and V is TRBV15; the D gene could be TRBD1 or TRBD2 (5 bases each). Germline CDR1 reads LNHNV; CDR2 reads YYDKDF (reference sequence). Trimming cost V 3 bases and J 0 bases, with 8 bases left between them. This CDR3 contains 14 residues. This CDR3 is CATSSGGDQETQYF. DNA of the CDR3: TGTGCCACCAGCAGTGGGGGAGACCAAGAGACCCAGTACTTC.

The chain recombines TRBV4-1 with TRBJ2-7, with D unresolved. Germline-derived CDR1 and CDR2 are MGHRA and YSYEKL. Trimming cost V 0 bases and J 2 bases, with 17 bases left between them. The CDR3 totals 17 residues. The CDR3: CASSQDEVRKLPYEQYF. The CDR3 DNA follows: TGCGCCAGCAGCCAAGATGAGGTTAGGAAGTTGCCCTACGAGCAGTACTTC.

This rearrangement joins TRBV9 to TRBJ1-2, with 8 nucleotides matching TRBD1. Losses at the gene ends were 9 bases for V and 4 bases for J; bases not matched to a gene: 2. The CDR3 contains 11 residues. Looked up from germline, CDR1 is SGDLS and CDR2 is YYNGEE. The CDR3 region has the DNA TGTGCCACAGGGGGCCTCTATGGCTACACCTTC. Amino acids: CATGGLYGYTF.

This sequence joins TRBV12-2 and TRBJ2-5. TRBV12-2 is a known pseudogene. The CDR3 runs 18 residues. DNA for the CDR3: TGTGCAAGTCGCCCGCCGGACCGTAGAGGTGGGTACCAAGAGACCCAGTACTTC. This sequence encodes CASRPPDRRGGYQETQYF.

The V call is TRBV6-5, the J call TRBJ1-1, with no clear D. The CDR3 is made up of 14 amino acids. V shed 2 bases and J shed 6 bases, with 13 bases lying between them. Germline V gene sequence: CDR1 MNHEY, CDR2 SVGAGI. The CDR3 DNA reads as TGTGCCAGCAGTTACAGAGAGGGAATCCCTGAAGCTTTCTTT. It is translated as CASSYREGIPEAFF.

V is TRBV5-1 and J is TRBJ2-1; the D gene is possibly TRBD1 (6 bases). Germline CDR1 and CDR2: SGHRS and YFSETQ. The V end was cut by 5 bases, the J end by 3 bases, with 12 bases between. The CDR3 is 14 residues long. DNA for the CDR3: TGCGCCAGCAGTCCCGGGACATACTACAATGAGCAGTTCTTC. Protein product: CASSPGTYYNEQFF.

CDR3 amino acids: CASSKTTDTQYF. CDR3 DNA: TGTGCCAGCAGCAAAACGACGGATACGCAGTATTTT. The chain recombines TRBV21-1 with TRBJ2-3. TRBV21-1 is an annotated pseudogene. This CDR3 is built from 12 residues.

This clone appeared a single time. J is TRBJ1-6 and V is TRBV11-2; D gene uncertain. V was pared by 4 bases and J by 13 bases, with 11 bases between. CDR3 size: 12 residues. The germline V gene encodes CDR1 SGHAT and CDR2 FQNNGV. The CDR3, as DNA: TGTGCCAGCAGCTCCCCCACTTTGCCCCTCCACTTT. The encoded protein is CASSSPTLPLHF.

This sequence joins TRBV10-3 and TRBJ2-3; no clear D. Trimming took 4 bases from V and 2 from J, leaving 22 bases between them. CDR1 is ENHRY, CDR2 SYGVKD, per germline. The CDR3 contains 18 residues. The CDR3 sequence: CAISGGIKAHYSTDTQYF. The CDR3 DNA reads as TGTGCCATCAGTGGGGGAATAAAGGCGCATTATTCCACAGATACGCAGTATTTT.

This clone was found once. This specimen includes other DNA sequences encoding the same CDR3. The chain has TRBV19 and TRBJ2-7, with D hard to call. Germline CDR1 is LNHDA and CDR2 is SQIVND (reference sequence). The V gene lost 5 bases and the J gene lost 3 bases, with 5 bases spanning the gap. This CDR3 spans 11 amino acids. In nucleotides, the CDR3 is TGTGCCAGTAGTCCCGGCTACGAGCAGTACTTC. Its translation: CASSPGYEQYF.

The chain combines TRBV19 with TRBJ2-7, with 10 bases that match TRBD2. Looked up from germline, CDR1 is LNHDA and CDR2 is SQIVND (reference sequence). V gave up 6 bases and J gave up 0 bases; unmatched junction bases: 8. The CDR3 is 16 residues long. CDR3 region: CASSPTASGSSYEQYF. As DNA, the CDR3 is TGTGCCAGTAGCCCAACCGCTAGCGGGAGCTCCTACGAGCAGTACTTC.

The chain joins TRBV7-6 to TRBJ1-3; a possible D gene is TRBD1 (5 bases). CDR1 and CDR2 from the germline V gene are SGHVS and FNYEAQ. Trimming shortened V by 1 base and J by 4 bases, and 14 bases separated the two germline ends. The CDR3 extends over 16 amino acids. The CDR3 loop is CASSLGSDRVGNTIYF. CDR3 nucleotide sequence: TGTGCCAGCAGCTTAGGAAGTGACAGAGTAGGAAACACCATATATTTT.

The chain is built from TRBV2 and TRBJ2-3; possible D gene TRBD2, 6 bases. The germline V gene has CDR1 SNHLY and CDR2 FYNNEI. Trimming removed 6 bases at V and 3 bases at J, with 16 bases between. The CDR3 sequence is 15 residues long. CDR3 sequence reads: CASSRTVRGTDTQYF. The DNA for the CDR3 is TGTGCCAGCAGCCGGACCGTCCGGGGGACAGATACGCAGTATTTT.

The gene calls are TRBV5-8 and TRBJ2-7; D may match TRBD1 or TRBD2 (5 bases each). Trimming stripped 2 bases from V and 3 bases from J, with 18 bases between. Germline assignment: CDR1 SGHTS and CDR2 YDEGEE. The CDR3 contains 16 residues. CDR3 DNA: TGTGCCAGCAGCTTTACTAAGGGGACCCTTTTCTACGAGCAGTACTTC. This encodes CASSFTKGTLFYEQYF.

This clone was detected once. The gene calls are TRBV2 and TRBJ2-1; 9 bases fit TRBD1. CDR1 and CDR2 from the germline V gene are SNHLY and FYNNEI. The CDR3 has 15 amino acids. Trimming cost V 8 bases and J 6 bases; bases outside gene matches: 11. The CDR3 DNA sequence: TGTGCCAGCCCGGGACAGGGATTGGAGACCAATGAGCAGTTCTTC. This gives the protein CASPGQGLETNEQFF.

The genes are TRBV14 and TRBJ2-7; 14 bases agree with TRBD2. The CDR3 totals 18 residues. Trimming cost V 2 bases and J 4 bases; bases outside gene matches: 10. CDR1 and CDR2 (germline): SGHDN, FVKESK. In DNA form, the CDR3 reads TGTGCCAGCAGCCAATGGGAGAGTAGGACTAGCGGGAGGTACGAGCAGTACTTC. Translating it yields CASSQWESRTSGRYEQYF.

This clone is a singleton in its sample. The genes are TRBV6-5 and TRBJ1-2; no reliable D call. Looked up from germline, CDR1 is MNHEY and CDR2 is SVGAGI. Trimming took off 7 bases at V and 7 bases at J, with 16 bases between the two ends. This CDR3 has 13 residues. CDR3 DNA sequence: TGTGCCAGCACCACGGGAGCTATCACTGGCTACACCTTC. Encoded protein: CASTTGAITGYTF.

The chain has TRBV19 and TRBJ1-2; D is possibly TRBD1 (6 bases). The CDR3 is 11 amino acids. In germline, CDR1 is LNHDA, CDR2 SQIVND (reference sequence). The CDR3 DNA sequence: TGTGCTACAGGGACTAACTATGGCTACACCTTC. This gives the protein CATGTNYGYTF.

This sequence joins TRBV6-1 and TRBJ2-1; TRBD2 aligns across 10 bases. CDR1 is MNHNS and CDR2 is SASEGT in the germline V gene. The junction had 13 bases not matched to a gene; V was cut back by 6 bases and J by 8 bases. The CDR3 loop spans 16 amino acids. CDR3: CASRERLAGVIDEQFF. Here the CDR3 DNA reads TGTGCCAGCAGGGAAAGGCTAGCGGGAGTCATAGATGAGCAGTTCTTC.

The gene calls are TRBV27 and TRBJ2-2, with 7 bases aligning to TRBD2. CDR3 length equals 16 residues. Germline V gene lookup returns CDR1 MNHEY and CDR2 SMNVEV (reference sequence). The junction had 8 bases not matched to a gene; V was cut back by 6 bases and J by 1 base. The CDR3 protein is CASRRGIAGNTGELFF. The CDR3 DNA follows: TGTGCCAGCAGGAGGGGTATAGCGGGGAACACCGGGGAGCTGTTTTTT.